The 23 T cell receptor beta chains below were found in one sample sequenced in a study of T cell responses to AZD1222 COVID-19 vaccine. Clones were sequenced by immunoSEQ multiplex PCR, and TCRdb holds only the in-frame ones, with some missing. The sample records roughly 96,000 clones, roughly nine tenths being singletons. Here the sequenced sample was peripheral blood, taken on day 0 of AZD1222 vaccination. The source of these receptors is an adult in good health.

The CDR3 is CASSMGETQYF. In DNA, the CDR3 is TGTGCCAGTAGTATGGGGGAGACCCAGTACTTC. The V gene is TRBV19, the J gene TRBJ2-5, with D hard to call. CDR1 is LNHDA, CDR2 SQIVND, per germline (reference sequence). Trimming shortened V by 3 bases and J by 5 bases, and 4 bases separated the two germline ends. CDR3 size: 11 residues.

J is TRBJ2-1 and V is TRBV4-2, with D hard to call. Germline V gives CDR1 LGHNA, CDR2 YNFKEQ. V gave up 6 bases and J gave up 0 bases, with 12 bases separating them. This CDR3 contains 15 residues. CDR3 sequence: CASSPTGNSYNEQFF. The CDR3 DNA is TGTGCCAGCAGTCCCACTGGGAACTCCTACAATGAGCAGTTCTTC.

This clone was observed a few times. The chain combines TRBV7-2 with TRBJ1-5; D is unresolved. The CDR3 length is 16 residues. Germline V gene lookup returns CDR1 SGHTA and CDR2 FQGNSA. The germline V and J ends were trimmed by 4 bases and 3 bases, with 16 bases remaining between them. The CDR3 DNA is TGTGCCAGCAGCTCCTCGGTAGGAACCCCCAATCAGCCCCAGCATTTT. This gives the protein CASSSSVGTPNQPQHF.

The chain recombines TRBV28 with TRBJ2-2; D could derive from TRBD1 or TRBD2 (7 bases each). The V and J ends lost 7 bases and 6 bases respectively, with 21 bases between them. The germline V gene has CDR1 MDHEN and CDR2 SYDVKM. The length of the CDR3 is 16 residues. CDR3 bases: TGTGCCAGCACTCAGGGGGGGCAGGGGTTCGCCGGGGAGCTGTTTTTT. Translation gives CASTQGGQGFAGELFF.

V gene TRBV12-5 combines with J gene TRBJ2-5; 10 bases line up with TRBD1. The junction had 7 bases not matched to a gene; V was cut back by 1 base and J by 5 bases. Germline CDR1 and CDR2: LGHNT and FRNRAP. The CDR3 consists of 16 residues. DNA of the CDR3: TGTGCTAGTGGTTTGGGGACAGGGGGTTTAGGGGAGACCCAGTACTTC. This translates into CASGLGTGGLGETQYF.

The genes are TRBV9 and TRBJ1-1; D not resolved. CDR3 length: 13 amino acids. V lost 4 bases and J lost 3, with 10 bases in between. Germline V gene sequence: CDR1 SGDLS, CDR2 YYNGEE. The CDR3 loop reads CASSTVVDTEAFF. The CDR3 nucleotides are TGTGCCAGCAGCACAGTCGTGGACACTGAAGCTTTCTTT.

The genes are TRBV9 and TRBJ2-7; the match to TRBD1 covers 9 bases. The CDR3 sequence is 14 residues long. V shed 3 bases, J shed 6 bases, and the junction held 7 bases outside the gene matches. The germline V gene has CDR1 SGDLS and CDR2 YYNGEE. The CDR3, as DNA: TGTGCCAGCAGCGGTGGGACAGGGCCCGGCGAGCAGTACTTC. This gives the protein CASSGGTGPGEQYF.

The DNA of the CDR3 is TGTGCCAGCAGCTTCGGACAGAGCTCCTACGAGCAGTACTTC. Translating it yields CASSFGQSSYEQYF. This chain joins TRBV7-9 and TRBJ2-7; perhaps TRBD1 as D (6 bases). This CDR3 contains 14 residues. Trimming stripped 3 bases from V and 0 bases from J, with 9 bases between. Germline V lookup: CDR1 SEHNR, CDR2 FQNEAQ (reference sequence).

V gene TRBV10-3 combines with J gene TRBJ1-2, with a possible D match to TRBD1 (6 bases). The CDR3 spans 17 residues. The germline gives CDR1 ENHRY, CDR2 SYGVKD. V was shortened by 0 bases and J by 2 bases, with 16 bases between the two germline ends. The CDR3 region has the DNA TGTGCCATCAGTGAGTCTGGACCCCGGGGGCAGAACTATGGCTACACCTTC. Protein product: CAISESGPRGQNYGYTF.

The chain has TRBV28 and TRBJ1-4; D not certain. The CDR3 covers 13 residues. The germline gives CDR1 MDHEN, CDR2 SYDVKM. V was cut by 9 bases and J by 8 bases, with 16 bases left in between. CDR3 nucleotides: TGTGCCAGTAGATATTGGTATGGGGAAAAACTGTTTTTT. This gives the protein CASRYWYGEKLFF.

The chain couples TRBV30 to TRBJ1-3; no definite D call. CDR1 and CDR2 from the germline V gene are GTSNPN and SVGIG (reference sequence). This CDR3 has 13 residues. The V gene lost 2 bases and the J gene lost 4 bases, with 9 bases spanning the gap. The CDR3 loop is CAWSLSTGNTIYF. The CDR3 bases are TGTGCCTGGAGTCTCTCAACCGGAAACACCATATATTTT.

The chain uses TRBV30 and TRBJ1-1; D not certain. Germline V lookup: CDR1 GTSNPN, CDR2 SVGIG (reference sequence). The CDR3 spans 11 residues. V lost 4 bases and J 6 bases, leaving 9 bases between the germline ends. CDR3 sequence: CAWNERAEAFF. The CDR3, as DNA: TGTGCCTGGAATGAAAGGGCTGAAGCTTTCTTT.

The genes are TRBV28 and TRBJ2-7; 8 nucleotides line up with TRBD2. V trimming: 4 bases; J trimming: 3 bases; junction bases outside the gene matches: 8. The CDR3 spans 15 residues. Per germline, CDR1 MDHEN and CDR2 SYDVKM. The CDR3 bases are TGTGCCAGCAGTTCTGGGACTAGTCTATACTACGAGCAGTACTTC. Amino acids: CASSSGTSLYYEQYF.

V usage is TRBV6-2 or TRBV6-3 and J usage is TRBJ1-5, with 9 bases that match TRBD1. V lost 0 bases, J lost 6 bases, and 12 bases stayed unmatched. The CDR3 contains 18 residues. Germline V gene lookup returns CDR1 MNHEY and CDR2 SVGEGT. Here the CDR3 DNA reads TGTGCCAGCAGTTACTCGGTGTCACAGGGGGCGCGGGGTCAGCCCCAGCATTTT. Translation: CASSYSVSQGARGQPQHF.

The chain uses TRBV6-9 and TRBJ1-1; D not resolved. Germline V gene data show CDR1 as MNHGY and CDR2 as SVAAGI. This CDR3 is built from 15 residues. The V end lost 2 bases, the J end lost 1 base, and 11 bases lay between the germline ends. For the CDR3, the DNA is TGTGCCAGCAGTTATAGCCCCAACCCGAACACTGAAGCTTTCTTT. Translation gives CASSYSPNPNTEAFF.

The CDR3 nucleotides read TGTGCCAGCAGTTCCTACATGAGCTCTGGAAACACCATATATTTT. Encoded protein: CASSSYMSSGNTIYF. This chain links TRBV6-2 or TRBV6-3 with TRBJ1-3; D remains ambiguous. Germline V gene lookup returns CDR1 MNHEY and CDR2 SVGEGT. The V end was cut by 4 bases, the J end by 0 bases, with 10 bases between. CDR3 size: 15 residues.

This clone was detected a few times. The rearrangement links TRBV4-3 to TRBJ1-3; the D is unclear. The V gene's germline CDR1 is LGHNA and CDR2 YSLEER. The CDR3 is 16 amino acids. Trimming took 0 bases from V and 0 from J, leaving 9 bases between them. CDR3 residues: CASSQDRRNSGNTIYF. The CDR3 DNA sequence: TGCGCCAGCAGCCAAGATAGGCGGAACTCTGGAAACACCATATATTTT.

This clone came up once. The chain combines TRBV5-6 with TRBJ1-1; D ambiguous. Germline V gene sequence: CDR1 SGHDT, CDR2 YYEEEE. This CDR3 region has 13 residues. V lost 0 bases and J lost 1, with 4 bases in between. CDR3 sequence reads: CASSLEGNTEAFF. CDR3 coding DNA: TGTGCCAGCAGCTTGGAGGGGAACACTGAAGCTTTCTTT.

The chain is built from TRBV4-2 and TRBJ1-1, with D perhaps TRBD1 (5 bases). CDR1 LGHNA and CDR2 YNFKEQ come from the germline V gene. The CDR3 consists of 13 residues. The V gene lost 0 bases and the J gene lost 8 bases, with 10 bases spanning the gap. The CDR3 reads CASSQEGYREAFF. CDR3 bases: TGTGCCAGCAGCCAAGAGGGATACAGGGAAGCTTTCTTT.

As regards this clone: The junction departs from the called germline gene at one end, perhaps through a read error. The V and J genes are TRBV28 and TRBJ1-2; 9 positions agree with TRBD1. The CDR3 sequence is 13 residues long. Germline CDR1 is MDHEN and CDR2 is SYDVKM. The DNA of the CDR3 is TGTGCCAGCAGTGGGACAGGGCCCTATGACTACACCTTC. The encoded protein is CASSGTGPYDYTF.

The chain links TRBV7-3 to TRBJ1-2; no clear D. The CDR3 has 13 residues. Germline lookup yields CDR1 SGHTA and CDR2 FQGTGA. With 2 bases removed from V and 6 bases from J, the gap between germline ends came to 10 bases. The CDR3 reads CASSLGSGDGYTF. For the CDR3, the DNA is TGTGCCAGCAGCTTAGGGTCCGGGGATGGCTACACCTTC.

DNA of the CDR3: TGTGCCTGGAGTCGGACAGGGTTCAATCAGCCCCAGCATTTT. Translated: CAWSRTGFNQPQHF. This chain uses TRBV30 with TRBJ1-5; 8 bases agree with TRBD1. The CDR3 has 14 amino acids. Trimming removed 2 bases from V and 3 bases from J; junction bases left unmatched: 3. Per the germline V gene, CDR1 is GTSNPN and CDR2 is SVGIG (reference sequence).

The chain employs TRBV11-3 and TRBJ2-7; D unresolved. Germline CDR1 is SGHNT and CDR2 is YENEEA. V was clipped by 5 bases and J by 4 bases, with 9 bases between them. CDR3 length equals 12 residues. The CDR3 nucleotides read TGTGCCAGCAGCCGTGATAATTACGAGCAGTACTTC. Residues: CASSRDNYEQYF. The variable domain in full, completed from reference TRBV11-3 and TRBJ2-7, reads EAGVVQSPRYKIIEKKQPVAFWCNPISGHNTLYWYLQNLGQGPELLIRYENEEAVDDSQLPKDRFSAERLKGVDSTLKIQPAELGDSAVYLCASSRDNYEQYFGPGTRLTVT.